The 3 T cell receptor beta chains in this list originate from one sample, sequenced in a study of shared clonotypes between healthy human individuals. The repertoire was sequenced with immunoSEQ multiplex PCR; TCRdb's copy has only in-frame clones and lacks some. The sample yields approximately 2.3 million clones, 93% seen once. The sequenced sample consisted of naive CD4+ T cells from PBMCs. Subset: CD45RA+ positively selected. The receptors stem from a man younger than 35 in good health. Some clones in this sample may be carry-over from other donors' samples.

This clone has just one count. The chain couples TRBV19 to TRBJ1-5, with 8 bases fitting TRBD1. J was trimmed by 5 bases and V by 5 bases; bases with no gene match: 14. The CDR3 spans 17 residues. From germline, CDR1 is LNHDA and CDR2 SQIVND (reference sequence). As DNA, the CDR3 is TGTGCCAGTAGTTCACCGCCGGGACAGGTTTTCGATCAGCCCCAGCATTTT. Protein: CASSSPPGQVFDQPQHF.

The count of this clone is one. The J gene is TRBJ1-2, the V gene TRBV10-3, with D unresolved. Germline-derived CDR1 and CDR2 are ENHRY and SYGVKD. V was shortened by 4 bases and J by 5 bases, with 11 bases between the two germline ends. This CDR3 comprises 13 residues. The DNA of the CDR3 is TGTGCCATCAGTGGGCGTCCGGATTATGGCTACACCTTC. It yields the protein CAISGRPDYGYTF.

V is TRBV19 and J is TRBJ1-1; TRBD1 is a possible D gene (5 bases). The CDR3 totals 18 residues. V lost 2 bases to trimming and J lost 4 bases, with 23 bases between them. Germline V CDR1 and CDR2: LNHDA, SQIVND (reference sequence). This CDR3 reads CASSIYVRGISRVTEAFF. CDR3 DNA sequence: TGTGCCAGTAGTATATATGTGAGGGGAATCTCGAGGGTCACTGAAGCTTTCTTT.